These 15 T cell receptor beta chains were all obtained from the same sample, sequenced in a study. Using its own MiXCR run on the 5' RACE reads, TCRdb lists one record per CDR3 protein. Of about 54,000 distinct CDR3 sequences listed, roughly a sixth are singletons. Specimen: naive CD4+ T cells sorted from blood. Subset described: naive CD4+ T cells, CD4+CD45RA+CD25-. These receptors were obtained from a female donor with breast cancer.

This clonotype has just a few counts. The CDR3 DNA sequence: TGCGCCAGCAGCTCGACTGGGACTAGCCATAACTACGAGCAGTACTTC. Its translation is CASSSTGTSHNYEQYF. The chain has TRBV5-1 and TRBJ2-7, with TRBD2 matching over 9 bases. V lost 3 bases to trimming and J lost 3 bases; unmatched junction nucleotides: 10. The CDR3 spans 16 residues. The germline V gene encodes CDR1 SGHRS and CDR2 YFSETQ.

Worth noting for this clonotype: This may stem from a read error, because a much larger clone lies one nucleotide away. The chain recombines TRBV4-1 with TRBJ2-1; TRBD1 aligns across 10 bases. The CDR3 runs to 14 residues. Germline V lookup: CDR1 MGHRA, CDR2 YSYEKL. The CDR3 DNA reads TGCGCCAGCAAGGACAGGGGGAACGGCAATGGGCAGTTCTTC. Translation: CASKDRGNGNGQFF.

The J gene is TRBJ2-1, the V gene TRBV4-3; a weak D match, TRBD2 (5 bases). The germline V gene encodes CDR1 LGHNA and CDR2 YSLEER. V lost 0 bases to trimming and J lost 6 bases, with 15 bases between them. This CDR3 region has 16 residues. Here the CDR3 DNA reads TGCGCCAGCAGCCAAGATGGGAGTCCTCGGGGCAATGAGCAGTTCTTC. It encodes CASSQDGSPRGNEQFF.

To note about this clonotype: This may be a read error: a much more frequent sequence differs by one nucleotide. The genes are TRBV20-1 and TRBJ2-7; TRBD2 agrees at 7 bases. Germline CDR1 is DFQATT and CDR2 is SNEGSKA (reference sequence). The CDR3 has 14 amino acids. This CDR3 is CGARRRLAEYEQYF. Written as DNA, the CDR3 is TGCGGTGCTAGGAGACGGCTAGCGGAATACGAGCAGTACTTC.

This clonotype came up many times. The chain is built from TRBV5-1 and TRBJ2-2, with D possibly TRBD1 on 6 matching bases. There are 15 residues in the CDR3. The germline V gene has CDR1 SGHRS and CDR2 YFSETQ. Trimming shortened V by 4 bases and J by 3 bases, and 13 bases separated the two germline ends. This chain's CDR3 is CASSQGTTYTGELFF. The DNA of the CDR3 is TGCGCCAGCAGCCAGGGGACAACTTACACCGGGGAGCTGTTTTTT.

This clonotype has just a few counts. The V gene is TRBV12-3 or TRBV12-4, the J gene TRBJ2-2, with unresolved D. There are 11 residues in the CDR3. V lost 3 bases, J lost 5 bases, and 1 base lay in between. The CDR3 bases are TGTGCCAGCAGTTTTACCGGGGAGCTGTTTTTT. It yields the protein CASSFTGELFF.

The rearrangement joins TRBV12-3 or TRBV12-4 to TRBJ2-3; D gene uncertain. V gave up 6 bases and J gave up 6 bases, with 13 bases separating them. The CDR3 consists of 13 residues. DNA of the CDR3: TGTGCCAGCAGAGAACCGGGTGGCGATACGCAGTATTTT. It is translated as CASREPGGDTQYF.

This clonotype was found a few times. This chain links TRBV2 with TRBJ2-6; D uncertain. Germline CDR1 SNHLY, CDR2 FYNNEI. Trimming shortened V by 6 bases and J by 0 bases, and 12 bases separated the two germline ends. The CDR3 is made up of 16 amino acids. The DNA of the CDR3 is TGTGCCAGCAGGTTTGAACCCCGCTCTGGGGCCAACGTCCTGACTTTC. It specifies CASRFEPRSGANVLTF.

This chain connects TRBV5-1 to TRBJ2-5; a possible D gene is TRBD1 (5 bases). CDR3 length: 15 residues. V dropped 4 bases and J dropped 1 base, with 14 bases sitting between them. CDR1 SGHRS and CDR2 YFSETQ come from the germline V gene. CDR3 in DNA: TGCGCCAGCAGCGTCGAGCCAGGGTCCCAAGAGACCCAGTACTTC. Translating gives CASSVEPGSQETQYF. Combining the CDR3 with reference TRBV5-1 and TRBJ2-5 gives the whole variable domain KAGVTQTPRYLIKTRGQQVTLSCSPISGHRSVSWYQQTPGQGLQFLFEYFSETQRNKGNFPGRFSGRQFSNSRSEMNVSTLELGDSALYLCASSVEPGSQETQYFGPGTRLLVL.

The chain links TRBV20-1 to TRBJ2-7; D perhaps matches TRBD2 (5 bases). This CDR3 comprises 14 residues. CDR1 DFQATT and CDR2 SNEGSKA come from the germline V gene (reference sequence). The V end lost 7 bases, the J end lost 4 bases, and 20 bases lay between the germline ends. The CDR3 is CSGLRSALIYEQYF. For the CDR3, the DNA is TGCAGTGGACTAAGGTCCGCGCTGATATACGAGCAGTACTTC.

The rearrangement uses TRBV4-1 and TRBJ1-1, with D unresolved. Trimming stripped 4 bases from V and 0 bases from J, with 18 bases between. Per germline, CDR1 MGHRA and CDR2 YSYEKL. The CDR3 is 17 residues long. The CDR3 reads CASSLRSDGTMNTEAFF. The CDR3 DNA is TGCGCCAGCAGCCTCCGATCGGACGGAACCATGAACACTGAAGCTTTCTTT.

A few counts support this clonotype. This chain's CDR3 is CASSSALVGANVLTF. CDR3 nucleotide sequence: TGTGCCAGCAGCTCCGCCCTAGTAGGGGCCAACGTCCTGACTTTC. This rearrangement joins TRBV5-4 to TRBJ2-6; D remains ambiguous. Trimming left V 3 bases short and J 4 bases short, with 11 bases between. The CDR3 runs to 15 residues. From germline, CDR1 is SGHNT and CDR2 YYREEE (reference sequence).

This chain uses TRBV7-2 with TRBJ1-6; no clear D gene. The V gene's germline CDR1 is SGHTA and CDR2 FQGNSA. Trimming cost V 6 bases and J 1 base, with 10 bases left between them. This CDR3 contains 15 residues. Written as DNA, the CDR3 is TGTGCCAGCAGAGGTCCGGAATCCTATAATTCACCCCTCCACTTT. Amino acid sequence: CASRGPESYNSPLHF. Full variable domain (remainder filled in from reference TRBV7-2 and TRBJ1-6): GAGVSQSPSNKVTEKGKDVELRCDPISGHTALYWYRQSLGQGLEFLIYFQGNSAPDKSGLPSDRFSAERTGGSVSTLTIQRTQQEDSAVYLCASRGPESYNSPLHFGNGTRLTVT.

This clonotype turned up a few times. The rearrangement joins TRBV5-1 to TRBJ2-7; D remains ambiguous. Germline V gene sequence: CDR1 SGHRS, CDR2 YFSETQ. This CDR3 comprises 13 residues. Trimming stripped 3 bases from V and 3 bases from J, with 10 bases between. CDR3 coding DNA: TGCGCCAGCAGCTCCTTAAACGGCTACGAGCAGTACTTC. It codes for CASSSLNGYEQYF.

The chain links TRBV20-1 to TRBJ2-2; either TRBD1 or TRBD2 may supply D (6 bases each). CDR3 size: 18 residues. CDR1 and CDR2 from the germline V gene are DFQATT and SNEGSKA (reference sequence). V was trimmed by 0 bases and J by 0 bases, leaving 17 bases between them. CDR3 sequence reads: CSARDVSRGGSNTGELFF. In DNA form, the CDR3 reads TGCAGTGCTAGAGATGTGTCAAGAGGGGGGTCGAACACCGGGGAGCTGTTTTTT.